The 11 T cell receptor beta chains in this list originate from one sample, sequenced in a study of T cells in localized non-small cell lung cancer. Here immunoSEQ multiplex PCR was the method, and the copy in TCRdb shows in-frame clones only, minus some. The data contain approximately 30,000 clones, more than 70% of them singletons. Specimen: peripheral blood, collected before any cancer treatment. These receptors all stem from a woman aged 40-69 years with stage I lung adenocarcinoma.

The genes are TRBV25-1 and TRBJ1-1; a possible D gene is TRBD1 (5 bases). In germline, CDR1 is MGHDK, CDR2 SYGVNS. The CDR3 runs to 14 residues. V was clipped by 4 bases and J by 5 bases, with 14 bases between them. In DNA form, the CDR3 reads TGTGCCAGCAGTGGCAACGGGGGAAGGACTGAAGCTTTCTTT. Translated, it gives CASSGNGGRTEAFF.

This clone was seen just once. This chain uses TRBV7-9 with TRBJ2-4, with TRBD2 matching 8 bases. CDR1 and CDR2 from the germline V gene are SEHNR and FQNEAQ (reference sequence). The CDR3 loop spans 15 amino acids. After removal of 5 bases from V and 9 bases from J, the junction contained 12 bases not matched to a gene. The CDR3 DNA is TGTGCCAGCAGCCCCCCGGGTAGCGGGGCGAGCATTCAGTACTTC. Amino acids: CASSPPGSGASIQYF.

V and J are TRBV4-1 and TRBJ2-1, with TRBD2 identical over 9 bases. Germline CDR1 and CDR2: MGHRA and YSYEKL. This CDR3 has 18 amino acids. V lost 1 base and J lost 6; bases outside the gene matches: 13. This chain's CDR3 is CASSQALSGGSLVNEQFF. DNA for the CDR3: TGCGCCAGCAGCCAAGCTCTGAGCGGGGGGTCACTAGTCAATGAGCAGTTCTTC.

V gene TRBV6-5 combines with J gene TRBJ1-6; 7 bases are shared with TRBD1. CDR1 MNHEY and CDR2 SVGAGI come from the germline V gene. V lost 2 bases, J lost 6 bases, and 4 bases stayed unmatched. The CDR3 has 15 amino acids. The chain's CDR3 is CASSYKGGSNSPLHF. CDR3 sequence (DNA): TGTGCCAGCAGTTACAAAGGGGGCAGTAATTCACCCCTCCACTTT.

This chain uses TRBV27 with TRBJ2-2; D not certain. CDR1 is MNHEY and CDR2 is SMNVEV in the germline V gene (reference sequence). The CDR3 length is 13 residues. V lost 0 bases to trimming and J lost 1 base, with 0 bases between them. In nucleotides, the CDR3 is TGTGCCAGCAGTTTATCGAACACCGGGGAGCTGTTTTTT. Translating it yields CASSLSNTGELFF.

This CDR3 reads CASSQDIGQGASTGELFF. For the CDR3, the DNA is TGTGCCAGCAGCCAAGATATCGGCCAGGGGGCGAGCACCGGGGAGCTGTTTTTT. The chain joins TRBV4-2 to TRBJ2-2, with 8 positions matching TRBD1. With 0 bases clipped from V and 4 bases from J, the junction kept 10 bases outside the gene matches. In germline, CDR1 is LGHNA, CDR2 YNFKEQ. The CDR3 covers 18 residues.

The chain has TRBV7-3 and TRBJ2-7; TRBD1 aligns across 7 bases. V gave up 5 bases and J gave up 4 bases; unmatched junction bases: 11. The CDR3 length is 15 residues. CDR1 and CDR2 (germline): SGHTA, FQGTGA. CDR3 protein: CASSEQGPGGYEQYF. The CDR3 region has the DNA TGTGCCAGCAGCGAACAGGGGCCCGGAGGTTACGAGCAGTACTTC.

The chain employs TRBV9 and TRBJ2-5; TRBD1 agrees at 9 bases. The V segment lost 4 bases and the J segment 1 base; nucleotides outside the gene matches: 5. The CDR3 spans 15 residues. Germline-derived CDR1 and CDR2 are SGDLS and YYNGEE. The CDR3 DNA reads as TGTGCCAGCAGCCGTGGGGGACAGGGCCAAGAGACCCAGTACTTC. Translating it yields CASSRGGQGQETQYF. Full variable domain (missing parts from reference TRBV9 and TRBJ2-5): DSGVTQTPKHLITATGQRVTLRCSPRSGDLSVYWYQQSLDQGLQFLIQYYNGEERAKGNILERFSAQQFPDLHSELNLSSLELGDSALYFCASSRGGQGQETQYFGPGTRLLVL.

The CDR3 sequence is CASSLGSARATDTQYF. The CDR3 DNA sequence: TGTGCCAGCAGCTTAGGGTCCGCCAGGGCAACAGATACGCAGTATTTT. The rearrangement uses TRBV11-2 and TRBJ2-3, with a tentative D call TRBD1 (5 bases). The V end lost 1 base, the J end lost 3 bases, and 14 bases lay between the germline ends. CDR3 length equals 16 residues. Germline V lookup: CDR1 SGHAT, CDR2 FQNNGV. Full variable domain (rest looked up from reference TRBV11-2 and TRBJ2-3): EAGVAQSPRYKIIEKRQSVAFWCNPISGHATLYWYQQILGQGPKLLIQFQNNGVVDDSQLPKDRFSAERLKGVDSTLKIQPAKLEDSAVYLCASSLGSARATDTQYFGPGTRLTVL.

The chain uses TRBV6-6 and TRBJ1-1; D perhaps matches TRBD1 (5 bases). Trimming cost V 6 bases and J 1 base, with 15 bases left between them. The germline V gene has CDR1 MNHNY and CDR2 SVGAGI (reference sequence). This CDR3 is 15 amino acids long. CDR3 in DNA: TGTGCCAGCAGGCCGCCGGGACGCTGGAACACTGAAGCTTTCTTT. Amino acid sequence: CASRPPGRWNTEAFF.

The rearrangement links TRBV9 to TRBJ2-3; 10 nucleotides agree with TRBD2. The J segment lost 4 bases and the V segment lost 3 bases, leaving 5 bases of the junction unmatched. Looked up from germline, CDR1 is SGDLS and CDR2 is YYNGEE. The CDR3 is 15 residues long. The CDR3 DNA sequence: TGTGCCAGCAGCGATAGCGGGGGGACGGCAGATACGCAGTATTTT. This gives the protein CASSDSGGTADTQYF.